These T cell receptor beta chains were read from a single sample in a study of CD8 T cells in Susac syndrome. TCRdb called the immunoSEQ multiplex PCR reads again in MiXCR, with one record for every CDR3 protein. The sample has approximately 270,000 distinct CDR3 sequences, about 93% seen once. The source material was CD4+ T cells from PBMCs. All receptors derive from a human donor with multiple sclerosis. Both conserved end residues are part of each CDR3. D genes are given only for firm matches. The listing skips clone size in some rows; elsewhere it reads once, few, many or a size class.

v_gene	abundance	d_gene	j_gene	CDR3aa	CDR3nt
TRBV12-5	once	NA	TRBJ2-5	CASGLVLGRVETQYF	TGTGCTAGTGGTTTGGTACTGGGCAGGGTTGAGACCCAGTACTTC
TRBV7-9	NA	NA	TRBJ1-4	CASSLAVEREKLFF	TGTGCCAGCAGCTTAGCAGTGGAACGGGAAAAACTGTTTTTT
TRBV7-9	NA	NA	TRBJ2-1	CATWGQGGNEQFF	TGTGCCACTTGGGGGCAGGGGGGCAATGAGCAGTTCTTC
TRBV3-1	NA	NA	TRBJ1-6	CASSPSGDRSPLHF	TGTGCCAGCAGCCCAAGTGGGGATCGGTCACCCCTCCACTTT
TRBV29-1	NA	TRBD2	TRBJ2-4	CSVPGLAGEGAKNIQYF	TGCAGCGTCCCGGGACTAGCGGGAGAAGGGGCCAAAAACATTCAGTACTTC
TRBV19	NA	NA	TRBJ1-2	CASTPGRLYGYTF	TGTGCCAGTACCCCGGGACGGCTCTATGGCTACACCTTC
TRBV4-1	once	NA	TRBJ2-1	CASSPLATKRNEQFF	TGCGCCAGCAGTCCCCTCGCGACGAAGCGGAATGAGCAGTTCTTC
TRBV4-1	once	NA	TRBJ1-4	CASSQGPGRRRGGEKLFF	TGCGCCAGCAGCCAAGGGCCGGGGAGAAGGCGAGGTGGGGAAAAACTGTTTTTT
TRBV5-1	NA	NA	TRBJ2-1	CASSLDGGGSSYNEQFF	TGCGCCAGCAGCTTGGACGGTGGGGGGTCCTCCTACAATGAGCAGTTCTTC
TRBV27	NA	TRBD1	TRBJ2-7	CASSPWTGQRREQYF	TGTGCCAGCAGTCCCTGGACAGGGCAAAGGCGCGAGCAGTACTTC
TRBV29-1	NA	TRBD2	TRBJ2-1	CSVDLTSGYPPGNEQFF	TGCAGCGTTGATTTGACTAGCGGGTACCCACCAGGTAATGAGCAGTTCTTC
TRBV3-1	NA	NA	TRBJ2-3	CASSLGPGAGSDTQYF	TGTGCCAGCAGCCTCGGTCCGGGGGCGGGTTCAGATACGCAGTATTTT
TRBV9	NA	TRBD1	TRBJ1-1	CASSARGYTEAFF	TGTGCCAGCAGCGCCAGGGGGTATACTGAAGCTTTCTTT
TRBV6-5	NA	NA	TRBJ1-1	CASSYWRQGGMNTEAFF	TGTGCCAGCAGTTACTGGCGCCAGGGCGGAATGAACACTGAAGCTTTCTTT
TRBV5-1	NA	NA	TRBJ1-2	CASSLWQNYGHTF	TGCGCCAGCAGCTTGTGGCAAAACTATGGCCACACCTTC